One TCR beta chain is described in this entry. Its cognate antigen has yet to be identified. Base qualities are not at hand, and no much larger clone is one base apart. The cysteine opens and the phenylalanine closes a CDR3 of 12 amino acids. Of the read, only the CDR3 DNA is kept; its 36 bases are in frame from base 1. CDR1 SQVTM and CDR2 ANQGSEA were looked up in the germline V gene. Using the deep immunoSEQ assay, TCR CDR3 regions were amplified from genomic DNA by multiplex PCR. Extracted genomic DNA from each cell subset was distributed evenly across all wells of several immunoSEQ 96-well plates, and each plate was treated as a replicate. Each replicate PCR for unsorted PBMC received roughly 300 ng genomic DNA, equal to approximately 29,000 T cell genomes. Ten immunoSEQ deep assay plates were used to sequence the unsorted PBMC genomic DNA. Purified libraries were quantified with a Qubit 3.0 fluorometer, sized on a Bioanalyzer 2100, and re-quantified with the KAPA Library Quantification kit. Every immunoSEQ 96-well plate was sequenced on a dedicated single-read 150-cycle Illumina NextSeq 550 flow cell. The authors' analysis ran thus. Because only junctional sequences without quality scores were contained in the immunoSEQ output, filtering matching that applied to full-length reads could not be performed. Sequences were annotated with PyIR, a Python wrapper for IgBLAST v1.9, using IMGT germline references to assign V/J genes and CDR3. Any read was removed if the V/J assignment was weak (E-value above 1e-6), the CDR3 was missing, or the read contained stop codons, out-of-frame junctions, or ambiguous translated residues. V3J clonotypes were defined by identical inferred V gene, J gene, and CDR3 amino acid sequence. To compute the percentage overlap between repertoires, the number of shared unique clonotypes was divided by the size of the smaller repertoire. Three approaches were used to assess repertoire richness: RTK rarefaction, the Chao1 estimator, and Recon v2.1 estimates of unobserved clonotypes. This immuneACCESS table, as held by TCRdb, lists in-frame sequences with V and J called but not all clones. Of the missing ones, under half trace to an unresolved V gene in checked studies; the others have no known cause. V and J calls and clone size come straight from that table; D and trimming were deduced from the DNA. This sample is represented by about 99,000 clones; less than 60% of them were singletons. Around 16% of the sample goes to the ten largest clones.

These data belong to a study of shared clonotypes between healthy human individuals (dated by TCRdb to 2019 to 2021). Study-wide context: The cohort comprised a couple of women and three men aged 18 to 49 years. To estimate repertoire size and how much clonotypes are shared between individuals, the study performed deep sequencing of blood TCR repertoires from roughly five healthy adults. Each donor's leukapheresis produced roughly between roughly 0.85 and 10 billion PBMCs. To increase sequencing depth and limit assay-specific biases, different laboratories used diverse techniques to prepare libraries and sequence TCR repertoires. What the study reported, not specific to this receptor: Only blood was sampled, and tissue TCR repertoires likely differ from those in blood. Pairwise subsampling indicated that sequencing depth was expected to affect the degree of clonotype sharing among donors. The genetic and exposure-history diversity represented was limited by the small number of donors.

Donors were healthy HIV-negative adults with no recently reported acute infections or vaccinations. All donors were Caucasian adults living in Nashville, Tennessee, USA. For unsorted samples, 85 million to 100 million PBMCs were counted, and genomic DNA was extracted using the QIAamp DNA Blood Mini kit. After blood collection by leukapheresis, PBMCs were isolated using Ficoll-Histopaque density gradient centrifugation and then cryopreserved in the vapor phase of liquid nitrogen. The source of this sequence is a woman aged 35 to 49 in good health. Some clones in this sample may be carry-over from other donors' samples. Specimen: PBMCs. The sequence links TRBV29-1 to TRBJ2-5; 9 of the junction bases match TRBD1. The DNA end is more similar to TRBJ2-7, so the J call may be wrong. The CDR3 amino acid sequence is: CSVGQGLGEQYF. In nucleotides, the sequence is TGCAGCGTGGGACAGGGATTAGGCGAGCAGTACTTC.